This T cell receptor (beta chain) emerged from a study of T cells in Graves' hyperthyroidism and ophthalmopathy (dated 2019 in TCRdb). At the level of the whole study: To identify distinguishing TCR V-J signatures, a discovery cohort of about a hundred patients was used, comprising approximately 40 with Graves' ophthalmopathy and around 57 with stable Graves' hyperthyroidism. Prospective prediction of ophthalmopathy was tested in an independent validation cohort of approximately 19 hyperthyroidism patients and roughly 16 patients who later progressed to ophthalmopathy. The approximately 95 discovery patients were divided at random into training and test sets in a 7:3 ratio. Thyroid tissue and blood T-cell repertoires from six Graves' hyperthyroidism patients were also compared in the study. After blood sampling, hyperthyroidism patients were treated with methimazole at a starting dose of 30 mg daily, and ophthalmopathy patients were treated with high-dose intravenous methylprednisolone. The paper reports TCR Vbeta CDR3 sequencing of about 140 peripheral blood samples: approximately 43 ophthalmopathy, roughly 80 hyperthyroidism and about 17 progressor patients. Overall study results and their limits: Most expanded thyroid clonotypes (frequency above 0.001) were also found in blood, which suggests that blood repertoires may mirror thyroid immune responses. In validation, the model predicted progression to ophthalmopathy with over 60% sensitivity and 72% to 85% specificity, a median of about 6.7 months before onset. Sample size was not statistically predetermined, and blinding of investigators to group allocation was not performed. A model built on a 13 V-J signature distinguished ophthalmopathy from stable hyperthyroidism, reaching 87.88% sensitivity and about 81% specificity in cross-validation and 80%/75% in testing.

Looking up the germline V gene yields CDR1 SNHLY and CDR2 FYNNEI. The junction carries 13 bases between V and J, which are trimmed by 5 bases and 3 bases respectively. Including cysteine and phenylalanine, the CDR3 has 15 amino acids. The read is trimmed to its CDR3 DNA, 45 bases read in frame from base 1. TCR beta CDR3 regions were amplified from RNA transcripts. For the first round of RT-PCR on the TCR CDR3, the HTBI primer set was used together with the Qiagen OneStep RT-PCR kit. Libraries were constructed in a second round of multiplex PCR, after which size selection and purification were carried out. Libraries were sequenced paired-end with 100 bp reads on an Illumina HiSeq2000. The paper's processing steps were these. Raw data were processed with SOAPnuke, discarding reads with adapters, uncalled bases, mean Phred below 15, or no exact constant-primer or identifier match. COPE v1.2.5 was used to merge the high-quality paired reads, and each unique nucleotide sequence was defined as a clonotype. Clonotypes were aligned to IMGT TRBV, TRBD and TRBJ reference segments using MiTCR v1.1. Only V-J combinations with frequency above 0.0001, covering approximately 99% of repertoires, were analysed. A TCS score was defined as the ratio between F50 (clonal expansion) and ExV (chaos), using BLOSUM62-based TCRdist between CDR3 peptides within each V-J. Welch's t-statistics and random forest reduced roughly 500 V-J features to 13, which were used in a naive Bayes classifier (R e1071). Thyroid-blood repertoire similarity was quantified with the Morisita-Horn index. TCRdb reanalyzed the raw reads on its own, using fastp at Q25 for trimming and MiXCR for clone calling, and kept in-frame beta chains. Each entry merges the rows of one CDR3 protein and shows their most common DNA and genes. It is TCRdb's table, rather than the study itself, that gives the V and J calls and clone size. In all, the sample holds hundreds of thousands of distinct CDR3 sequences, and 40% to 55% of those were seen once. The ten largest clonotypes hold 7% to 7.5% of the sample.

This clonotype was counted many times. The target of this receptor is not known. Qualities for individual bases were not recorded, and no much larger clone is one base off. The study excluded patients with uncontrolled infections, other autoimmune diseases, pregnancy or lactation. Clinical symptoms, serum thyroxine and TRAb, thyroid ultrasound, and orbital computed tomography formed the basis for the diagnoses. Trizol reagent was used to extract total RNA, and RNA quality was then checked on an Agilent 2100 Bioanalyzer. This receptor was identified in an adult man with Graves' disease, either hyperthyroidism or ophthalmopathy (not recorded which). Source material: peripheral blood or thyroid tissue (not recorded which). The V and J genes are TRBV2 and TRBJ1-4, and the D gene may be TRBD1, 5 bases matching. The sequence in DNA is TGTGCCAGCAGTCCCGGAGAGGGGTCTAATGAAAAACTGTTTTTT. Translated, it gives CASSPGEGSNEKLFF.